This TCR beta chain was identified during a study of beta chain features in type 1 diabetes. Expressed TCRB transcripts were sequenced because the isolated RNA had all been reverse transcribed beforehand. Profiling relied on immunoSEQ multiplex PCR, and the TCRdb table lists in-frame clones only, not all of them. The sample records 240,000 or so clones, around a quarter being singletons. This CDR3 is built from 15 residues. CDR1 is SGHTA, CDR2 FQGNSA, per germline. V was clipped by 5 bases and J by 2 bases, with 15 bases between them. This sequence originates from a man aged 25-45 years in good health. The specimen sequenced was central memory CD4+ T cells from blood. The J gene is TRBJ2-5, the V gene TRBV7-2; D could derive from TRBD1 or TRBD2 (5 bases each). The CDR3 is CASSPSGTYQETQYF. The CDR3 bases are TGTGCCAGCAGCCCTTCCGGGACGTATCAAGAGACCCAGTACTTC.